This TCR beta chain was captured by sequencing in a study of technical replicates of blood from a handful of donors. The CDR3 is 13 residues long. The V end was cut by 4 bases, the J end by 6 bases, with 9 bases between. CDR1 is MNHEY, CDR2 SVGAGI, per germline. Method: immunoSEQ multiplex PCR; TCRdb's copy keeps in-frame clones and lacks some. The sample records around 49,000 clones, approximately 95% being singletons. This clone was found once. This clonotype was sampled from a human donor in good health. The material sequenced was T cells isolated from PBMCs. The chain combines TRBV6-5 with TRBJ2-2; D perhaps matches TRBD1 (5 bases). CDR3 amino acids: CASSSGSPGELFF. The CDR3 DNA reads as TGTGCCAGCAGTTCAGGGTCGCCCGGGGAGCTGTTTTTT.